A selection of T cell receptor beta chains follows, all from one sample in a study of blood T cell repertoires in COVID-19. Only in-frame clones appear in the TCRdb table, and some are missing; sequencing was by immunoSEQ multiplex PCR. The sample lists fewer than 350,000 clones; around 85% were seen once. Input material: PBMCs or T cells enriched from blood (not recorded which). The receptors were gathered from a woman between 50 and 59 years old who had recovered from COVID-19. Each CDR3 is given with its conserved first and last residue. D genes are given only for firm matches. Clone size is shown for a subset of rows, as once, few, many or a class of expanded clone.

>TRBJ1-6|-|TRBV6-5|TRBD1
TGTGCCAGCAGCTCCGGGACAGGTCCCCTACCCCTCCACTTT
CASSSGTGPLPLHF
>TRBJ1-1|-|TRBV5-1|-
TGCGCCAGCAGCTCGGGGTATAAGACTGAAGCTTTCTTT
CASSSGYKTEAFF
>TRBJ1-1|-|TRBV5-1|TRBD1
TGCGCCAGCAGCTCCCAATCAAGGACAGGGGGCATGAACACTGAAGCTTTCTTT
CASSSQSRTGGMNTEAFF
>TRBJ2-5|-|TRBV11-3|-
TGTGCCAGCAGCTTACAGGGGCAGGAGACCCAGTACTTC
CASSLQGQETQYF
>TRBJ1-1|-|TRBV3-1/TRBV3-2|-
TGTGCCAGCAGCCAATCGACAGACGAAGCTTTCTTT
CASSQSTDEAFF
>TRBJ1-3|-|TRBV18|TRBD1
TGTGCCAGCTCACCCGACAGGGGTACTGGAAACACCATATATTTT
CASSPDRGTGNTIYF
>TRBJ2-1|-|TRBV30|TRBD2
TGTGCCTACCCCGTAGGGGAGGGGAGTGAGCAGTTCTTC
CAYPVGEGSEQFF
>TRBJ1-2|-|TRBV11-2|-
TGTGCCAGCAGCTCCAGGATTCTCTATGGCTACACCTTC
CASSSRILYGYTF
>TRBJ2-2|-|TRBV7-6|-
TGTGCCAGCAGCTTCGAGCAAACGAACACCGGGGAGCTGTTTTTT
CASSFEQTNTGELFF
>TRBJ2-7|-|TRBV12-1|-
TGTGCCAGCAGCTTCCCGCCCCAGGGTAGCTCCTACGAGCAGTACTTC
CASSFPPQGSSYEQYF
>TRBJ2-2|-|TRBV5-1|-
TGCGCCAGCAGCCCGGTCATCGGGGAGCTGTTTTTT
CASSPVIGELFF
>TRBJ1-2|-|TRBV28|-
TGTGCCAGCAGATTACGGGGCTACACCTTC
CASRLRGYTF
>TRBJ1-1|few|TRBV7-9|-
TGTGCCAGCAGCCGTAGCACTGAAGCTTTCTTT
CASSRSTEAFF
>TRBJ2-1|-|TRBV11-3|TRBD2
TGTGCCAGCAGCTCGGGACTAGCGGGGGAGCAGTTCTTC
CASSSGLAGEQFF
>TRBJ2-5|-|TRBV9|-
TGTGCCAGCAGCCGAGCCTCCGAGACCCAGTACTTC
CASSRASETQYF
>TRBJ2-5|once|TRBV2|-
TGTGCCAGCAGTGTCGGTTCGGGGATGCAAGAGACCCAGTACTTC
CASSVGSGMQETQYF
>TRBJ2-7|-|TRBV30|TRBD1
TGTGCCTGGAGGCCGGGACAGTTCTACGAGCAGTACTTC
CAWRPGQFYEQYF
>TRBJ2-7|-|TRBV19|TRBD1
TGTGCCAGTAGCATGGGACAGCTATACGAGCAGTACTTC
CASSMGQLYEQYF
>TRBJ2-2|-|TRBV19|-
TGTGCCAGTAGTGCCCAGGGGTACACCGGGGAGCTGTTTTTT
CASSAQGYTGELFF
>TRBJ1-4|-|TRBV28|TRBD1
TGTGCCAGCAGTTTTGGGACAGACCTAAGCGGTGGAAAACTGTTTTTT
CASSFGTDLSGGKLFF
>TRBJ1-5|once|TRBV19|TRBD1
TGTGCCAGTACTTACACAGGGGCTCAGCCCCAGCATTTT
CASTYTGAQPQHF
>TRBJ2-5|-|TRBV19|TRBD1
TGTGCCAGTAGTATAGGAGGACAGGGCCTGAGCGGGACCCAGTACTTC
CASSIGGQGLSGTQYF
>TRBJ1-2|once|TRBV29-1|TRBD1
TGCAGCGGACGGACCCAGGGACAGGGGGCCTTTGGCTACACCTTC
CSGRTQGQGAFGYTF
>TRBJ2-7|few|TRBV10-1|-
TGCGCCAGCAGTGAGTCGACGGGTAGCAACGAGCAGTACTTC
CASSESTGSNEQYF
>TRBJ2-2|once|TRBV3-1/TRBV3-2|TRBD1
TGTGCCAGCAGCCAAGCGGACAGGGCCGGGGAGCTGTTTTTT
CASSQADRAGELFF
>TRBJ2-3|-|TRBV18|-
TGTGCCAGCTCACCACTGCAGGGCGATACGCAGTATTTT
CASSPLQGDTQYF
>TRBJ2-5|-|TRBV13|TRBD2
TGTGCCAGCAGCTTCCCCTCCGCGGGAGCGGAGACCCAGTACTTC
CASSFPSAGAETQYF
>TRBJ1-4|-|TRBV9|-
TGTGCCAGCAGCCCCCACCTTGAGGATTGGGATGAAAAACTGTTTTTT
CASSPHLEDWDEKLFF
>TRBJ2-5|-|TRBV6-5|-
TGTGCCAGCAGCCCACGAGGGGGGGTAGAGACCCAGTACTTC
CASSPRGGVETQYF
>TRBJ1-1|-|TRBV5-4|-
TGTGCCAGCAGTCCGGGGGGTAGGGACACTGAAGCTTTCTTT
CASSPGGRDTEAFF
>TRBJ2-7|-|TRBV12-2|-
TGTGCAAGTCGCCCACTCCCCTTAGCGGGAGAGTTCTACGAGCAGTACTTC
CASRPLPLAGEFYEQYF
>TRBJ2-1|-|TRBV19|TRBD2
TGTGCCAGTAGTCCTGCGGGACTAGCGGGAGGATCATACAATGAGCAGTTCTTC
CASSPAGLAGGSYNEQFF
>TRBJ2-3|few|TRBV28|TRBD2
TGTGCCAGCACAGGTGGAGGACTAGCGGGGGGCGTAGCGCAGTATTTT
CASTGGGLAGGVAQYF
>TRBJ1-3|-|TRBV28|-
TGTGCCAGCCGTCTAGGTGGAAACACCATATATTTT
CASRLGGNTIYF
>TRBJ1-2|-|TRBV18|-
TGTGCCAGCTCACCAGGTCAGGCGGGAACGGATGGCTACACCTTC
CASSPGQAGTDGYTF
>TRBJ1-4|-|TRBV7-9|-
TGTGCCAGCAGCTTCGGCGAGGTTGAAAAACTGTTTTTT
CASSFGEVEKLFF
>TRBJ1-2|-|TRBV7-8|-
TGTGCCAGCAGCTTAGGGGGGAGCAGGGGACATGGCTACACCTTC
CASSLGGSRGHGYTF
>TRBJ1-2|-|TRBV5-1|TRBD1
TGCGCCAGCAGCTTGGGACAGGGCGGCTACACCTTC
CASSLGQGGYTF
>TRBJ1-4|-|TRBV5-1|TRBD1
TGCGCCAGCTCTAGGCAGGGGGGAGAAAAACTGTTTTTT
CASSRQGGEKLFF
>TRBJ2-5|-|TRBV4-1|TRBD1
TGCGCCAGCAGCCGGCCCGGCAGGGGGGAGACCCAGTACTTC
CASSRPGRGETQYF
>TRBJ1-5|-|TRBV19|-
TGTGCCAGTAGTATCACAGGACCTAGCAATCAGCCCCAGCATTTT
CASSITGPSNQPQHF
>TRBJ1-3|once|TRBV5-4|-
TGTGCCAGCAGCTCCGACCGACTTATCGGAAACACCATATATTTT
CASSSDRLIGNTIYF
>TRBJ1-2|-|TRBV18|-
TGTGCCAGCTCCCCACAAGAAACAGGGCCGTCCGGCTATGGCTACACCTTC
CASSPQETGPSGYGYTF
>TRBJ2-4|-|TRBV28|-
TGTGCCAGCAGTTTAAGCGTCAAAAACATTCAGTACTTC
CASSLSVKNIQYF